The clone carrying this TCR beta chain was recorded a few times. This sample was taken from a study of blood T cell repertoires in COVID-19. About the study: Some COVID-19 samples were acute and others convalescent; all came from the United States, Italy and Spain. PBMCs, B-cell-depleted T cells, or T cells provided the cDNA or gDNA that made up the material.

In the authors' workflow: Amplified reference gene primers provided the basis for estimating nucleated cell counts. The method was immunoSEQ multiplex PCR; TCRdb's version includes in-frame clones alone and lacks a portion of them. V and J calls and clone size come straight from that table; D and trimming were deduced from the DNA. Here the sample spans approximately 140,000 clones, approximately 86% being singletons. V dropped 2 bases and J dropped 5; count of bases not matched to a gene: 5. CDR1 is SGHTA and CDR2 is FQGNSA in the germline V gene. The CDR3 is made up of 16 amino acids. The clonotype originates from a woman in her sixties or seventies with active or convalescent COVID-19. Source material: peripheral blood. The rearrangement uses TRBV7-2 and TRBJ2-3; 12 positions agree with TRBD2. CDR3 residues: CASSLSTSGGQDTQYF. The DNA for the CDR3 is TGTGCCAGCAGCTTAAGTACTAGCGGGGGGCAAGATACGCAGTATTTT.